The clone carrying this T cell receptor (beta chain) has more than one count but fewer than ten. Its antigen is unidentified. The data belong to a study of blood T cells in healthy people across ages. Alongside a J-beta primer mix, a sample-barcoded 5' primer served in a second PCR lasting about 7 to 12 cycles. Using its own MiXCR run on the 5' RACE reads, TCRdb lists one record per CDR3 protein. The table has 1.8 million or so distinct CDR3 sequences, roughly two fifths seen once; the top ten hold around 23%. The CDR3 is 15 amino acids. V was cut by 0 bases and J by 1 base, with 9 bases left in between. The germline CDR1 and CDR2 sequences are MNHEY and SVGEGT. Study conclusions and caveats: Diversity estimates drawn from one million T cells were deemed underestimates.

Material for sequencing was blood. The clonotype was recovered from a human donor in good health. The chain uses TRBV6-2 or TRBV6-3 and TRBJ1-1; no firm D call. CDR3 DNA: TGTGCCAGCAGTTACTCCTACGTGGAGAACACTGAAGCTTTCTTT. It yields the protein CASSYSYVENTEAFF.